Below, one TCR beta chain is given with its context. This sample was taken from a study of cytomegalovirus exposure and HLA in healthy donors. Turning to the study itself: The same platform was used for the roughly 120 validation repertoires as for the 666 first-cohort repertoires, as reported in a later analysis.

The approximately 120-subject validation cohort, separate from the approximately 630-subject first cohort, included the donors. Sequencing was performed with immunoSEQ multiplex PCR; in TCRdb, only in-frame clones are kept and a portion is missing. This table has under 300,000 clones, around 85% appearing once. The CDR3 spans 10 residues. V dropped 6 bases and J dropped 5; count of bases not matched to a gene: 0. Germline CDR1 reads DFQATT; CDR2 reads SNEGSKA (reference sequence). The receptor was derived from a woman aged 25 to 45 in good health and CMV-seropositive. V usage is TRBV20-1 and J usage is TRBJ2-5; 7 nucleotides line up with TRBD2. Sequenced material: PBMCs. The CDR3 reads CSAAGETQYF. The CDR3, as DNA: TGCAGTGCAGCGGGGGAGACCCAGTACTTC.